This T cell receptor beta chain was retrieved from a study of CD8+CD57+ T cells in acquired aplastic anemia. This clonotype was seen more than once but under ten times. The authors sequenced patients whose flow cytometry had shown CD8+CD57+ cell expansion. All patients were therapy-naive when blood was sampled. Investigators profiled TCR beta VDJ and CDR3 from genomic DNA template. Each CDR3 protein is one row after TCRdb ran MiXCR on the reads. Among over 250,000 distinct CDR3 sequences, about three fifths were seen once, and the ten largest hold 1.3%. The V end was cut by 6 bases, the J end by 12 bases, with 27 bases between. CDR1 is SSHAT, CDR2 FNYEAQ, per germline (reference sequence). This CDR3 is built from 16 residues.

This TCR came from a human donor with aplastic anemia. The chain has TRBV7-7 and TRBJ1-5, with a tentative D call TRBD1 (5 bases). The sequenced sample consisted of sorted CD4+, CD8+, or CD8+CD57+ T cells (not recorded which) from PBMCs. DNA of the CDR3: TGTGCCAGCAGTCAAAAAGGGGTGGAGACGCGTGGGGACCAGCATTTT. It codes for CASSQKGVETRGDQHF. Full variable domain (remainder filled in from reference TRBV7-7 and TRBJ1-5): GAGVSQSPRYKVTKRGQDVTLRCDPISSHATLYWYQQALGQGPEFLTYFNYEAQPDKSGLPSDRFSAERPEGSISTLTIQRTEQRDSAMYRCASSQKGVETRGDQHFGDGTRLSIL.